One and the same sample provided the 18 T cell receptor beta chains below, sequenced in a study of shared clonotypes between healthy human individuals. CD8 cells classed as naive were CD45RO-negative and positively selected for CCR7, excluding terminally differentiated effector memory CD45RA+ cells. TCRdb keeps only in-frame clones here, not all; method: immunoSEQ multiplex PCR. The sample consists of about 820,000 clones, 80% to 95% of them appearing once. Sequencing was done on a sample of naive CD8+ T cells sorted from blood. These receptors originate from a man in his thirties or forties in good health.

The genes are TRBV25-1 and TRBJ2-3; 10 nucleotides agree with TRBD2. The CDR3 consists of 17 residues. Looked up from germline, CDR1 is MGHDK and CDR2 is SYGVNS. V dropped 2 bases and J dropped 4; count of bases not matched to a gene: 9. The CDR3 coding sequence is TGTGCCAGCAGTGAACGTGGGCTAGCGGGAGTTTCAGATACGCAGTATTTT. Residues: CASSERGLAGVSDTQYF.

This clone was seen once. The CDR3 DNA sequence: TGTGCCAGCAGTGGAGACAGGACCTACACAGATACGCAGTATTTT. It is translated as CASSGDRTYTDTQYF. This chain joins TRBV14 and TRBJ2-3; weak D call: TRBD1 (6 bases). The CDR3 covers 15 residues. Per germline, CDR1 SGHDN and CDR2 FVKESK. The V end was cut by 6 bases, the J end by 2 bases, with 15 bases between.

The CDR3 sequence is CASSPPQRADTQYF. In DNA form, the CDR3 reads TGTGCCAGCAGCCCCCCCCAAAGAGCGGATACGCAGTATTTT. This rearrangement joins TRBV14 to TRBJ2-3; D is undetermined. The CDR3 has 14 residues. The V end lost 4 bases, the J end lost 6 bases, and 14 bases lay between the germline ends. Germline CDR1 SGHDN, CDR2 FVKESK.

The chain is built from TRBV28 and TRBJ1-1, with 10 bases fitting TRBD1. V lost 6 bases to trimming and J lost 5 bases; unmatched junction nucleotides: 9. The germline V gene encodes CDR1 MDHEN and CDR2 SYDVKM. This CDR3 has 15 residues. The CDR3 sequence is CASRDDRGRGTEAFF. CDR3 DNA sequence: TGTGCCAGCAGAGACGACAGGGGGCGCGGGACTGAAGCTTTCTTT.

The chain recombines TRBV7-6 with TRBJ2-5; 7 bases are a match to TRBD1. The CDR3 runs to 13 residues. Trimming removed 5 bases from V and 5 bases from J; junction bases left unmatched: 5. Germline V gene data show CDR1 as SGHVS and CDR2 as FNYEAQ. The CDR3 DNA is TGTGCCAGCAGCACAGGGGAACCGGAGACCCAGTACTTC. Its translation is CASSTGEPETQYF.

The rearrangement uses TRBV7-2 and TRBJ1-5; no definite D call. V was clipped by 5 bases and J by 6 bases, with 17 bases between them. In germline, CDR1 is SGHTA, CDR2 FQGNSA. The CDR3 contains 15 residues. CDR3 protein: CASSAKDQSGQPQHF. As DNA, the CDR3 is TGTGCCAGCAGCGCTAAAGATCAGAGTGGTCAGCCCCAGCATTTT.

This sequence joins TRBV2 and TRBJ1-4; TRBD1 is a possible D gene (5 bases). CDR1 and CDR2 from the germline V gene are SNHLY and FYNNEI. The CDR3 contains 14 residues. V gave up 8 bases and J gave up 4 bases, with 14 bases separating them. CDR3 sequence reads: CASGGSRSNEKLFF. The CDR3, as DNA: TGTGCCAGCGGGGGGAGTCGCAGTAATGAAAAACTGTTTTTT.

The V call is TRBV14, the J call TRBJ1-1, with D hard to call. CDR1 is SGHDN, CDR2 FVKESK, per germline. V was shortened by 0 bases and J by 3 bases, with 11 bases between the two germline ends. This CDR3 comprises 15 residues. CDR3 sequence: CASSQDLRRYTEAFF. The CDR3 DNA reads TGTGCCAGCAGCCAAGATCTACGGAGGTACACTGAAGCTTTCTTT.

The gene calls are TRBV10-1 and TRBJ2-5; 8 bases agree with TRBD1. Germline V gene sequence: CDR1 WNHNN, CDR2 SYGVQD (reference sequence). The CDR3 is made up of 13 amino acids. V shed 4 bases and J 4 bases; nucleotides not matched to a gene: 2. In nucleotides, the CDR3 is TGCGCCAGCAGTGCAGGGGGCGGAGAGACCCAGTACTTC. Protein sequence: CASSAGGGETQYF.

The chain has TRBV5-4 and TRBJ1-4, with D hard to call. CDR3 length equals 15 residues. The germline V and J ends were trimmed by 4 bases and 4 bases, with 14 bases remaining between them. Germline V gene sequence: CDR1 SGHNT, CDR2 YYREEE (reference sequence). DNA of the CDR3: TGTGCCAGCAGCCCAGGTGATTCATTTAATGAAAAACTGTTTTTT. Translation: CASSPGDSFNEKLFF.

The chain recombines TRBV27 with TRBJ2-1; D is possibly TRBD2 (6 bases). V shed 4 bases and J shed 3 bases, with 10 bases lying between them. CDR3 length: 14 amino acids. The V gene's germline CDR1 is MNHEY and CDR2 SMNVEV (reference sequence). The CDR3 DNA follows: TGTGCCAGCAGTTCTAGCGATCACTACAATGAGCAGTTCTTC. This translates into CASSSSDHYNEQFF.

The J gene is TRBJ2-1, the V gene TRBV9; D is tentatively TRBD1 or TRBD2 (5 bases each). Trimming cost V 0 bases and J 8 bases, with 12 bases left between them. This CDR3 is built from 14 residues. Germline V gene lookup returns CDR1 SGDLS and CDR2 YYNGEE. In nucleotides, the CDR3 is TGTGCCAGCAGCGTAGACGGGACGTCCCATGAGCAGTTCTTC. Translated, it gives CASSVDGTSHEQFF.

CDR3 DNA sequence: TGCGCCAGCAGTCTGACTAGCGGGAGCTACGAGCAGTACTTC. Protein product: CASSLTSGSYEQYF. This rearrangement joins TRBV10-2 to TRBJ2-7; TRBD2 matches at 12 bases. V shed 5 bases and J 3 bases; nucleotides not matched to a gene: 2. Germline values: CDR1 WSHSY, CDR2 SAAADI. The CDR3 totals 14 residues.

V is TRBV7-8 and J is TRBJ2-1; no firm D call. The CDR3 loop spans 15 amino acids. Trimming removed 2 bases from V and 0 bases from J, with 8 bases in between. Germline assignment: CDR1 SGHVS and CDR2 FQNEAQ. The CDR3 region has the DNA TGTGCCAGCAGCTTACGGCCTAGCTCCTACAATGAGCAGTTCTTC. Protein: CASSLRPSSYNEQFF.

Remarks on this clone: Other DNA sequences of this sample code for an identical CDR3. The chain has TRBV29-1 and TRBJ2-7, with TRBD2 as a possible D gene (5 bases). The CDR3 runs 14 residues. The V gene lost 3 bases and the J gene lost 0 bases, with 12 bases spanning the gap. Per germline, CDR1 SQVTM and CDR2 ANQGSEA. The CDR3 sequence: CSVEVLGSSYEQYF. The CDR3 coding sequence is TGCAGCGTTGAGGTGCTAGGGAGCTCCTACGAGCAGTACTTC.

The V call is TRBV5-6, the J call TRBJ2-7; 7 bases match TRBD1. This CDR3 comprises 15 residues. The germline V gene encodes CDR1 SGHDT and CDR2 YYEEEE. V lost 4 bases, J lost 1 base, and 8 bases stayed unmatched. The DNA of the CDR3 is TGTGCCAGCAGCCCCCCGGACAGGATTTCCTACGAGCAGTACTTC. Protein product: CASSPPDRISYEQYF.

The chain recombines TRBV6-5 with TRBJ2-1; 7 bases map to TRBD2. J was trimmed by 5 bases and V by 0 bases; bases with no gene match: 4. This CDR3 is 15 amino acids long. From germline, CDR1 is MNHEY and CDR2 SVGAGI. The CDR3 reads CASSYSGGVNNEQFF. CDR3 DNA: TGTGCCAGCAGTTACTCGGGGGGGGTCAACAATGAGCAGTTCTTC.

The rearrangement joins TRBV6-1 to TRBJ2-3; the match to TRBD1 covers 9 bases. The CDR3 spans 15 residues. Germline CDR1 reads MNHNS; CDR2 reads SASEGT. V was pared by 2 bases and J by 6 bases, with 6 bases of the junction left unmatched. The CDR3 is CASSELTGGWDTQYF. The CDR3 DNA sequence: TGTGCCAGCAGTGAACTAACAGGGGGCTGGGATACGCAGTATTTT.